Presented here are 27 T cell receptor beta chains from one specimen sequenced in a study of breast tumors, draining lymph nodes, adjacent tissues. TCRdb used MiXCR to reprocess the multiplex PCR reads, holding one entry per CDR3 protein. The sample holds some 65,000 distinct CDR3 sequences, around 43% seen once. Sequenced sample: breast tumor tissue. The receptor set was obtained from a female donor with breast cancer. Some clones in this sample may be carry-over from other donors' samples.

There are many counts of this clonotype. This chain links TRBV9 with TRBJ2-3; 16 bases map to TRBD2. The trim removed 4 bases at V and 4 bases at J, leaving 9 bases unmatched. The germline gives CDR1 SGDLS, CDR2 YYNGEE. The CDR3 spans 18 residues. The CDR3 loop reads CASSTPGTSGGAADTQYF. The CDR3, as DNA: TGTGCCAGCAGCACCCCCGGGACTAGCGGGGGGGCCGCAGATACGCAGTATTTT.

The chain has TRBV5-1 and TRBJ1-4; D possibly corresponds to TRBD1 (6 bases). The CDR3 covers 14 residues. Germline loops: CDR1 SGHRS, CDR2 YFSETQ. Trimming took 0 bases from V and 10 from J, leaving 13 bases between them. The CDR3 DNA reads TGCGCCAGCAGCTTGGCCAAGACAGGAGGAAAACTGTTTTTT. It encodes CASSLAKTGGKLFF.

V gene TRBV5-1 combines with J gene TRBJ1-2; no reliable D call. This CDR3 contains 14 residues. Trimming pared 0 bases from V and 2 bases from J, leaving 8 bases between. Germline CDR1 SGHRS, CDR2 YFSETQ. CDR3 sequence: CASSLVPLNYGYTF. DNA for the CDR3: TGCGCCAGCAGCTTGGTCCCCTTGAACTATGGCTACACCTTC.

This clonotype was detected ten times or more. The J gene is TRBJ1-2, the V gene TRBV5-6; 7 nucleotides agree with TRBD1. The CDR3 consists of 13 residues. Trimming took 4 bases from V and 4 from J; bases not matched to a gene: 4. Germline V gene data show CDR1 as SGHDT and CDR2 as YYEEEE. Written as DNA, the CDR3 is TGTGCCAGCAGCGTAGGACAGGTCTATGGCTACACCTTC. This codes for CASSVGQVYGYTF.

This clonotype was observed a handful of times. The chain employs TRBV29-1 and TRBJ1-4; D is perhaps TRBD1 (5 bases). The CDR3 covers 12 residues. V lost 6 bases and J lost 8, with 13 bases in between. Germline CDR1 and CDR2: SQVTM and ANQGSEA. The CDR3 nucleotides are TGCAGCGTAGGGACGTACGGAGAAAAACTGTTTTTT. Translated, it gives CSVGTYGEKLFF.

V gene TRBV5-4 combines with J gene TRBJ2-3, with 8 bases matching TRBD1. CDR3 length: 14 amino acids. CDR1 is SGHNT, CDR2 YYREEE, per germline (reference sequence). Losses at the gene ends were 3 bases for V and 5 bases for J; bases not matched to a gene: 5. The CDR3 DNA sequence: TGTGCCAGCAGCTCGCAGGGGGCTGTAGATACGCAGTATTTT. Amino acids: CASSSQGAVDTQYF.

The gene calls are TRBV20-1 and TRBJ1-4; 7 nucleotides agree with TRBD1. Germline loops: CDR1 DFQATT, CDR2 SNEGSKA (reference sequence). The V segment lost 6 bases and the J segment 6 bases; nucleotides outside the gene matches: 10. The CDR3 runs to 14 residues. The chain's CDR3 is CSAPRTGRYEKLFF. The CDR3 DNA follows: TGCAGTGCCCCACGGACAGGCCGGTATGAAAAACTGTTTTTT.

This clonotype showed up just a few times. This chain connects TRBV27 to TRBJ1-4; D is possibly TRBD1 (6 bases). V dropped 6 bases and J dropped 0 bases, with 23 bases sitting between them. Germline V gene sequence: CDR1 MNHEY, CDR2 SMNVEV (reference sequence). CDR3 length: 19 amino acids. The CDR3 DNA follows: TGTGCCAGCAGAACAAGCTTGGACAGACCTATGACAACTAATGAAAAACTGTTTTTT. Encoded protein: CASRTSLDRPMTTNEKLFF.

Note on this clonotype: The CDR3 does not end in the conserved phenylalanine or tryptophan, so this is likely a read error. The V and J genes are TRBV7-2 and TRBJ2-7; 7 bases are shared with TRBD1. Germline V gene lookup returns CDR1 SGHTA and CDR2 FQGNSA. The CDR3 contains 14 residues. CDR3 sequence (DNA): TGTGTCAGCAGCTTCTACAGGGGCTCCTACGAGCAGTACCTC. Protein: CVSSFYRGSYEQYL.

The genes are TRBV3-1 and TRBJ1-1; D call uncertain. Trimming shortened V by 4 bases and J by 0 bases, and 9 bases separated the two germline ends. Germline assignment: CDR1 LGHDT and CDR2 YNNKEL (reference sequence). The CDR3 is 14 amino acids. CDR3 bases: TGTGCCAGCAGCCCAGCGGTAATGAACACTGAAGCTTTCTTT. Its translation is CASSPAVMNTEAFF. The complete variable domain, with remaining parts taken from reference TRBV3-1 and TRBJ1-1, reads DTAVSQTPKYLVTQMGNDKSIKCEQNLGHDTMYWYKQDSKKFLKIMFSYNNKELIINETVPNRFSPKSPDKAHLNLHINSLELGDSAVYFCASSPAVMNTEAFFGQGTRLTVV.

Points on this clonotype: The conserved closing phenylalanine or tryptophan is absent in this CDR3, likely reflecting a read error. The V and J genes are TRBV29-1 and TRBJ2-7; the match to TRBD2 covers 10 bases. This CDR3 contains 13 residues. The junction had 8 bases not matched to a gene; V was cut back by 7 bases and J by 5 bases. The germline V gene has CDR1 SQVTM and CDR2 ANQGSEA. The CDR3 DNA reads TGCAGCGCCACTAGCGGGGTATCCCACGAGCAGTACCTC. It encodes CSATSGVSHEQYL.

Many counts were recorded for this clonotype. This chain links TRBV2 with TRBJ1-5; D uncertain. Germline CDR1 reads SNHLY; CDR2 reads FYNNEI. This CDR3 comprises 14 residues. V dropped 7 bases and J dropped 0 bases, with 10 bases sitting between them. The CDR3 loop reads CASKPESSNQPQHF. The CDR3 DNA follows: TGTGCCAGCAAGCCGGAATCTAGCAATCAGCCCCAGCATTTT.

The rearrangement joins TRBV20-1 to TRBJ1-5; D possibly corresponds to TRBD1 (6 bases). The CDR3 consists of 15 residues. The ends were cut back, 3 bases at V and 1 base at J, with 13 bases in the middle. In germline, CDR1 is DFQATT, CDR2 SNEGSKA (reference sequence). The CDR3 sequence is CSASGRGHSNQPQHF. In DNA, the CDR3 is TGCAGTGCTAGTGGCAGGGGCCACAGCAATCAGCCCCAGCATTTT.

The chain employs TRBV5-4 and TRBJ1-2, with D perhaps matching TRBD1 (6 bases). This CDR3 region has 16 residues. The germline V gene has CDR1 SGHNT and CDR2 YYREEE (reference sequence). V dropped 1 base and J dropped 7 bases, with 20 bases sitting between them. CDR3 region: CASSLPQQGRMSGYTF. CDR3 nucleotide sequence: TGTGCCAGCAGCTTGCCCCAACAGGGTAGGATGAGTGGCTACACCTTC. Variable domain in full (rest from reference TRBV5-4 and TRBJ1-2): ETGVTQSPTHLIKTRGQQVTLRCSSQSGHNTVSWYQQALGQGPQFIFQYYREEENGRGNFPPRFSGLQFPNYSSELNVNALELDDSALYLCASSLPQQGRMSGYTFGSGTRLTVV.

This clonotype was counted many times. The V gene is TRBV7-2, the J gene TRBJ2-7; 7 positions agree with TRBD1. Trimming took 4 bases from V and 6 from J; bases not matched to a gene: 18. Looked up from germline, CDR1 is SGHTA and CDR2 is FQGNSA. This CDR3 spans 17 amino acids. The CDR3, as DNA: TGTGCCAGCAGCTACCGCCCGCCGTTTGTACAGGGGAGCGAGCAGTACTTC. Its protein is CASSYRPPFVQGSEQYF.

This clonotype was recorded many times. The rearrangement links TRBV7-9 to TRBJ1-2, with D unresolved. Per the germline V gene, CDR1 is SEHNR and CDR2 is FQNEAQ (reference sequence). V was pared by 5 bases and J by 14 bases, with 6 bases between. This CDR3 has 8 amino acids. This CDR3 reads CASSPRTF. The CDR3 DNA sequence: TGTGCCAGCAGCCCCCGGACCTTC.

With regard to this clonotype: A junction end diverges from the germline sequence, so it may reflect a read error. The V and J genes are TRBV9 and TRBJ2-3, with TRBD2 identical over 15 bases. From germline, CDR1 is SGDLS and CDR2 YYNGEE. The CDR3 has 16 residues. DNA of the CDR3: TGCGCCAGCAGTGACGGGACTAGCGGGAGGTCGGATACGCAGTATTTT. Its translation is CASSDGTSGRSDTQYF.

This clonotype was picked up many times. The rearrangement links TRBV5-5 to TRBJ2-1; D unresolved. The CDR3 runs 15 residues. V was clipped by 4 bases and J by 12 bases, with 23 bases between them. CDR1 is SGHKS and CDR2 is YYEKEE in the germline V gene (reference sequence). The CDR3 loop is CASSPWYISAWGQFF. The CDR3 nucleotides read TGTGCCAGCAGCCCTTGGTATATTTCGGCGTGGGGGCAGTTCTTC.

The chain links TRBV6-2 or TRBV6-3 to TRBJ2-1, with 8 bases aligning to TRBD2. The CDR3 loop spans 14 amino acids. Trimming at V came to 10 bases and at J to 3 bases, leaving 8 bases not matched to a gene. Germline CDR1 and CDR2: MNHEY and SVGEGT. CDR3 DNA sequence: TGTGCCACCCGGGTGGCGGGGGGCTACAATGAGCAGTTCTTC. Protein: CATRVAGGYNEQFF.

This clonotype was observed once. The rearrangement links TRBV7-8 to TRBJ1-6, with 8 bases lining up with TRBD1. Germline CDR1 is SGHVS and CDR2 is FQNEAQ. The junction had 13 bases not matched to a gene; V was cut back by 3 bases and J by 9 bases. The CDR3 loop spans 17 amino acids. The CDR3 reads CASSFPSVGQGSSPLHF. Here the CDR3 DNA reads TGTGCCAGCAGCTTCCCGTCTGTTGGACAGGGAAGTTCACCCCTCCACTTT.

The rearrangement uses TRBV7-2 and TRBJ1-6; TRBD1 aligns across 9 bases. This CDR3 is 15 amino acids long. Per germline, CDR1 SGHTA and CDR2 FQGNSA. V dropped 5 bases and J dropped 6; count of bases not matched to a gene: 5. The CDR3 sequence: CASSHGDRVNSPLHF. DNA of the CDR3: TGTGCCAGCAGCCATGGGGACAGGGTTAATTCACCCCTCCACTTT. Together with reference TRBV7-2 and TRBJ1-6, the CDR3 gives the full variable domain: GAGVSQSPSNKVTEKGKDVELRCDPISGHTALYWYRQSLGQGLEFLIYFQGNSAPDKSGLPSDRFSAERTGGSVSTLTIQRTQQEDSAVYLCASSHGDRVNSPLHFGNGTRLTVT.

This clonotype was picked up many times. The rearrangement uses TRBV20-1 and TRBJ1-2; TRBD1 matches 8 bases. V was clipped by 3 bases and J by 6 bases; unmatched bases: 6. There are 13 residues in the CDR3. Germline V gene data show CDR1 as DFQATT and CDR2 as SNEGSKA (reference sequence). CDR3 nucleotide sequence: TGCAGTGCTAGCCGGACAGGGCGGCATGGCTACACCTTC. It specifies CSASRTGRHGYTF.

V usage is TRBV7-8 and J usage is TRBJ1-2; 7 positions agree with TRBD1. Germline V gene lookup returns CDR1 SGHVS and CDR2 FQNEAQ. Germline trimming cut 1 base from V and 6 bases from J; bases unmatched to any gene: 5. The CDR3 is 14 residues long. Written as DNA, the CDR3 is TGTGCCAGCAGCTTAGAGCCCACAGGGGATGGCTACACCTTC. This codes for CASSLEPTGDGYTF.

This chain uses TRBV6-5 with TRBJ1-2, with 7 bases aligning to TRBD1. This CDR3 spans 15 amino acids. Germline trimming cut 0 bases from V and 4 bases from J; bases unmatched to any gene: 5. CDR1 and CDR2 from the germline V gene are MNHEY and SVGAGI. The CDR3 DNA reads TGTGCCAGCAGTTACTCCACGGGGACAGTCTATGGCTACACCTTC. Amino acid sequence: CASSYSTGTVYGYTF.

Comment on this clonotype: Just one base apart from a much larger clone, this may be a read error. This CDR3 fails to terminate in the conserved phenylalanine or tryptophan, so it likely reflects a read error. This chain joins TRBV9 and TRBJ1-2, with D possibly being TRBD1 (5 bases). Per the germline V gene, CDR1 is SGDLS and CDR2 is YYNGEE. CDR3 length: 13 amino acids. Trimming removed 6 bases from V and 4 bases from J, with 13 bases in between. The CDR3 spells CASKGPGGYGYTS. The CDR3 region has the DNA TGTGCCAGCAAGGGGCCCGGGGGCTATGGCTACACCTCC.

The chain joins TRBV2 to TRBJ1-1, with a weak D call TRBD1 (6 bases). The V end lost 8 bases, the J end lost 10 bases, and 14 bases lay between the germline ends. The CDR3 is 11 amino acids. Per the germline V gene, CDR1 is SNHLY and CDR2 is FYNNEI. The CDR3 protein is CASAEGVGAFF. The CDR3 bases are TGTGCCAGCGCAGAGGGGGTGGGAGCTTTCTTT.

The rearrangement joins TRBV6-1 to TRBJ2-7; no reliable D call. The CDR3 runs 13 residues. Germline-derived CDR1 and CDR2 are MNHNS and SASEGT. V was pared by 5 bases and J by 2 bases, with 10 bases between. The CDR3 DNA sequence: TGTGCCAGCAGTCGGCGGCTGACCTACGAGCAGTACTTC. Translated: CASSRRLTYEQYF.